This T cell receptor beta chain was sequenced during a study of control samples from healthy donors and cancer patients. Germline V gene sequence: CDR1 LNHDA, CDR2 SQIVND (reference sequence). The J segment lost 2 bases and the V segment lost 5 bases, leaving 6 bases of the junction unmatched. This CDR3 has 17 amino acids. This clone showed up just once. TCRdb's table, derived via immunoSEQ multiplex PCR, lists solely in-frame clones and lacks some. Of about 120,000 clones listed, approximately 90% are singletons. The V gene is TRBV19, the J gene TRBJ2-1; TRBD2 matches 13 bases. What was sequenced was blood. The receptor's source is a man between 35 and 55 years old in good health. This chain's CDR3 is CASSVSGTSGAYNEQFF. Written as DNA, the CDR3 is TGTGCCAGTAGTGTATCCGGGACTAGCGGGGCCTACAATGAGCAGTTCTTC.